These 27 T cell receptor beta chains were sequenced from one sample in a study of blood T cell repertoires in COVID-19. TCRdb's table, derived via immunoSEQ multiplex PCR, lists solely in-frame clones and lacks some. There are around 200,000 clones in the sample; around 86% occur only once, and 6% to 7% lies in the top ten. Sequencing was carried out using peripheral blood. The receptor set was obtained from a woman aged 40-49 years with acute or convalescent COVID-19.

This chain connects TRBV2 to TRBJ1-5; D gene uncertain. Per the germline V gene, CDR1 is SNHLY and CDR2 is FYNNEI. Trimming shortened V by 3 bases and J by 4 bases, and 13 bases separated the two germline ends. CDR3 length: 15 amino acids. CDR3 DNA: TGTGCCAGCAGTGACTCGGGGATGGGGAATCAGCCCCAGCATTTT. It is translated as CASSDSGMGNQPQHF.

The V gene is TRBV9, the J gene TRBJ1-3, with 7 nucleotides matching TRBD1. Germline loops: CDR1 SGDLS, CDR2 YYNGEE. V gave up 7 bases and J gave up 1 base; unmatched junction bases: 14. This CDR3 contains 17 residues. The CDR3 protein is CASAVSPTGVSGNTIYF. CDR3 in DNA: TGTGCCAGCGCGGTTAGCCCCACAGGGGTTTCTGGAAACACCATATATTTT.

The chain recombines TRBV14 with TRBJ2-5, with 9 bases fitting TRBD2. The CDR3 runs to 14 residues. The V and J ends lost 4 bases and 5 bases, in that order; junction bases with no gene match: 5. Germline values: CDR1 SGHDN, CDR2 FVKESK. CDR3 coding DNA: TGTGCCAGCAGCCCTGGACTAGCGAGGGAGACCCAGTACTTC. This encodes CASSPGLARETQYF.

V is TRBV19 and J is TRBJ1-5; no firm D call. The V end was cut by 3 bases, the J end by 3 bases, with 6 bases between. This CDR3 is 13 amino acids long. Germline CDR1 is LNHDA and CDR2 is SQIVND (reference sequence). The chain's CDR3 is CASSMAANQPQHF. The DNA of the CDR3 is TGTGCCAGTAGTATGGCGGCCAATCAGCCCCAGCATTTT.

The gene calls are TRBV19 and TRBJ1-5; D perhaps matches TRBD1 (6 bases). This CDR3 contains 16 residues. The V and J ends lost 7 bases and 0 bases respectively, with 16 bases between them. CDR1 is LNHDA and CDR2 is SQIVND in the germline V gene (reference sequence). CDR3 nucleotides: TGTGCCAGTACAGGGGAAGGGATTTATAGCAATCAGCCCCAGCATTTT. It specifies CASTGEGIYSNQPQHF.

The rearrangement uses TRBV5-6 and TRBJ2-5, with D maybe TRBD2 (6 bases). The CDR3 is 15 amino acids. Germline V gene data show CDR1 as SGHDT and CDR2 as YYEEEE. V was trimmed by 6 bases and J by 1 base, leaving 16 bases between them. The CDR3 DNA reads TGTGCCAGCAACTTCCTGCGGGGCCCCCAAGAGACCCAGTACTTC. Protein sequence: CASNFLRGPQETQYF.

This clone has more than one count but fewer than ten. The chain combines TRBV28 with TRBJ2-7; D perhaps matches TRBD1 (6 bases). Per the germline V gene, CDR1 is MDHEN and CDR2 is SYDVKM. CDR3 length: 15 residues. V lost 6 bases to trimming and J lost 4 bases, with 19 bases between them. CDR3 sequence (DNA): TGTGCCAGCAGCCCGCCGGGACACATAGTTTACGAGCAGTACTTC. Its protein product is CASSPPGHIVYEQYF.

The chain is built from TRBV29-1 and TRBJ2-1, with TRBD1 identical over 11 bases. The CDR3 runs 12 residues. V lost 3 bases and J lost 15; bases outside the gene matches: 7. Germline CDR1 reads SQVTM; CDR2 reads ANQGSEA. This CDR3 reads CSVDNPDRGRFF. The CDR3 nucleotides are TGCAGCGTTGATAATCCGGACAGGGGGCGGTTCTTC.

The rearrangement links TRBV19 to TRBJ2-7; 9 nucleotides align to TRBD1. Trimming at V came to 1 base and at J to 7 bases, leaving 14 bases not matched to a gene. Germline CDR1 and CDR2: LNHDA and SQIVND (reference sequence). The CDR3 sequence is 17 residues long. The chain's CDR3 is CASSIAPRQGGSTEQYF. CDR3 nucleotide sequence: TGTGCCAGTAGTATAGCCCCAAGACAGGGGGGTTCTACGGAGCAGTACTTC.

The chain has TRBV6-1 and TRBJ1-1, with a weak D call TRBD1 (5 bases). The germline gives CDR1 MNHNS, CDR2 SASEGT. The V gene lost 6 bases and the J gene lost 1 base, with 9 bases spanning the gap. The CDR3 is made up of 13 amino acids. The CDR3 DNA reads TGTGCCAGCAGACCACAGGAGAACACTGAAGCTTTCTTT. Amino acids: CASRPQENTEAFF.

The rearrangement uses TRBV19 and TRBJ2-2, with TRBD1 identical over 7 bases. The CDR3 runs 14 residues. Per germline, CDR1 LNHDA and CDR2 SQIVND (reference sequence). Trimming cost V 8 bases and J 1 base; bases outside gene matches: 4. Here the CDR3 DNA reads TGTGCCAGTTCCGGGACAGTGAACACCGGGGAGCTGTTTTTT. It translates to CASSGTVNTGELFF.

This rearrangement joins TRBV28 to TRBJ1-1, with 9 bases lining up with TRBD1. Losses at the gene ends were 5 bases for V and 1 base for J; bases not matched to a gene: 5. The CDR3 is 15 amino acids. Germline-derived CDR1 and CDR2 are MDHEN and SYDVKM. CDR3 in DNA: TGTGCCAGCAGTCCACCGGGACAGGGGAACACTGAAGCTTTCTTT. This sequence encodes CASSPPGQGNTEAFF.

This chain connects TRBV24-1 to TRBJ2-2; D is possibly TRBD2 (6 bases). This CDR3 has 16 residues. Germline V gene lookup returns CDR1 KGHDR and CDR2 SFDVKD. Trimming shortened V by 0 bases and J by 5 bases, and 12 bases separated the two germline ends. Here the CDR3 DNA reads TGTGCCACCAGTGATTTGAGTAGCGGCCCTACCGGGGAGCTGTTTTTT. Translated, it gives CATSDLSSGPTGELFF.

Only a few counts were recorded for this clone. The chain links TRBV2 to TRBJ2-2; 8 bases line up with TRBD2. The junction had 2 bases not matched to a gene; V was cut back by 7 bases and J by 1 base. Germline V CDR1 and CDR2: SNHLY, FYNNEI. This CDR3 has 14 residues. CDR3 DNA: TGTGCCAGCAACCTAGCGGGGAACACCGGGGAGCTGTTTTTT. As protein: CASNLAGNTGELFF.

The gene calls are TRBV10-3 and TRBJ1-3; D not certain. CDR1 and CDR2 (germline): ENHRY, SYGVKD. The V end lost 6 bases, the J end lost 2 bases, and 11 bases lay between the germline ends. This CDR3 spans 14 amino acids. The CDR3 is CAIRPNITGNTIYF. Here the CDR3 DNA reads TGTGCCATCAGGCCCAACATAACTGGAAACACCATATATTTT.

In this sample, this clone turned up once. The chain is built from TRBV5-8 and TRBJ1-1; D might be TRBD1 (6 bases). With 2 bases removed from V and 1 base from J, the gap between germline ends came to 9 bases. The germline V gene has CDR1 SGHTS and CDR2 YDEGEE. The CDR3 length is 14 residues. The CDR3 sequence is CASSFSTGNTEAFF. CDR3 in DNA: TGTGCCAGCAGCTTCTCGACAGGGAACACTGAAGCTTTCTTT.

J is TRBJ2-7 and V is TRBV11-2, with D tentatively TRBD2 (6 bases). This CDR3 comprises 15 residues. Per the germline V gene, CDR1 is SGHAT and CDR2 is FQNNGV. Between the trimmed V and J ends, which lost 0 bases and 3 bases, there was a span of 12 bases. CDR3 DNA: TGTGCCAGCAGCTTAGAATTTGGGGGAGGCTACGAGCAGTACTTC. Encoded protein: CASSLEFGGGYEQYF.

The V call is TRBV11-2, the J call TRBJ1-2; D may be TRBD1 (5 bases). This CDR3 spans 15 amino acids. Trimming pared 5 bases from V and 5 bases from J, leaving 18 bases between. Looked up from germline, CDR1 is SGHAT and CDR2 is FQNNGV. The CDR3 DNA follows: TGTGCCAGCAGCCCCCGGATTGGGGCTTCATATGGCTACACCTTC. Its translation is CASSPRIGASYGYTF.

The chain employs TRBV27 and TRBJ1-5; no firm D call. Trimming left V 6 bases short and J 2 bases short, with 17 bases between. This CDR3 spans 16 amino acids. CDR1 is MNHEY and CDR2 is SMNVEV in the germline V gene (reference sequence). The CDR3 region is CASSPSLGNGNQPQHF. Here the CDR3 DNA reads TGTGCCAGCAGCCCCTCTCTCGGGAATGGCAATCAGCCCCAGCATTTT.

V and J are TRBV2 and TRBJ2-2; TRBD2 matches at 11 bases. The CDR3 consists of 16 residues. Unmatched junction bases numbered 9, after V lost 5 bases and J lost 7 bases. Germline CDR1 and CDR2: SNHLY and FYNNEI. CDR3 sequence (DNA): TGTGCCAGCAGTCTTCATAGCGGGGGGGCCGTCGGGGAGCTGTTTTTT. Translating gives CASSLHSGGAVGELFF. Complete variable domain (other parts from reference TRBV2 and TRBJ2-2): EPEVTQTPSHQVTQMGQEVILRCVPISNHLYFYWYRQILGQKVEFLVSFYNNEISEKSEIFDDQFSVERPDGSNFTLKIRSTKLEDSAMYFCASSLHSGGAVGELFFGEGSRLTVL.

The gene calls are TRBV30 and TRBJ1-6; D uncertain. V was shortened by 3 bases and J by 5 bases, with 17 bases between the two germline ends. The germline CDR1 and CDR2 sequences are GTSNPN and SVGIG (reference sequence). The CDR3 is made up of 16 amino acids. As DNA, the CDR3 is TGTGCCTGGAGGAACCTGCTGTGGGGAGATAATTCACCCCTCCACTTT. Its translation is CAWRNLLWGDNSPLHF.

The genes are TRBV27 and TRBJ2-1; TRBD2 might be the D (7 bases). Germline V gene lookup returns CDR1 MNHEY and CDR2 SMNVEV (reference sequence). This CDR3 is built from 15 residues. The V end was cut by 2 bases, the J end by 7 bases, with 15 bases between. CDR3 DNA: TGTGCCAGCAGTTTAAACGGGGGGCCGATGAATGAGCAGTTCTTC. Amino acids: CASSLNGGPMNEQFF.

V and J are TRBV6-2 or TRBV6-3 and TRBJ2-5; either TRBD1 or TRBD2 may fit D (7 bases each). V dropped 6 bases and J dropped 7 bases, with 18 bases sitting between them. This CDR3 contains 14 residues. Germline V lookup: CDR1 MNHEY, CDR2 SVGEGT. The CDR3 DNA reads TGTGCCAGCAGCGGGGGGACAGCCCGAGGGACCCAGTACTTC. This sequence encodes CASSGGTARGTQYF.

The J gene is TRBJ2-3, the V gene TRBV6-1; 11 nucleotides line up with TRBD2. CDR3 length: 14 amino acids. The V and J ends lost 6 bases and 5 bases, in that order; junction bases with no gene match: 4. CDR1 and CDR2 from the germline V gene are MNHNS and SASEGT. CDR3 amino acids: CASSDSGGGDTQYF. In DNA form, the CDR3 reads TGTGCCAGCAGCGATAGCGGGGGGGGAGATACGCAGTATTTT.

This clone has a handful of counts. The chain combines TRBV4-2 with TRBJ2-7; no clear D. The CDR3 runs to 14 residues. Germline V gives CDR1 LGHNA, CDR2 YNFKEQ. Trimming shortened V by 0 bases and J by 3 bases, and 9 bases separated the two germline ends. CDR3 region: CASSQDSIGYEQYF. CDR3 bases: TGTGCCAGCAGCCAAGATAGTATTGGCTACGAGCAGTACTTC.

The J gene is TRBJ1-1, the V gene TRBV29-1; maybe TRBD1 (6 bases). In germline, CDR1 is SQVTM, CDR2 ANQGSEA. There are 13 residues in the CDR3. V dropped 5 bases and J dropped 5 bases, with 15 bases sitting between them. Here the CDR3 DNA reads TGCAGCGTTTCCGGGGCGCAGGGGACTGAAGCTTTCTTT. It encodes CSVSGAQGTEAFF.

The chain recombines TRBV6-5 with TRBJ1-6; TRBD1 agrees at 9 bases. Germline CDR1 is MNHEY and CDR2 is SVGAGI. This CDR3 spans 16 amino acids. Trimming at V came to 0 bases and at J to 10 bases, leaving 7 bases not matched to a gene. As DNA, the CDR3 is TGTGCCAGCAGTTACTCAGGGGACAGGGTCCGCTCACCCCTCCACTTT. This gives the protein CASSYSGDRVRSPLHF.